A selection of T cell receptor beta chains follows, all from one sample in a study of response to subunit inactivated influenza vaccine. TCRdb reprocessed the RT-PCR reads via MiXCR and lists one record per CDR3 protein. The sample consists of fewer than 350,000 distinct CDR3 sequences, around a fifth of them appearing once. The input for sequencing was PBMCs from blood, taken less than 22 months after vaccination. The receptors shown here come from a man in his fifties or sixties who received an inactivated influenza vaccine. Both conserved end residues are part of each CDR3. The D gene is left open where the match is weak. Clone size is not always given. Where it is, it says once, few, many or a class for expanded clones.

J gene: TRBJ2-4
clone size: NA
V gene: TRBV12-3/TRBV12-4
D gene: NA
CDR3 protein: CASSLVAATKNIQYF
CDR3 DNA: TGTGCCAGCAGTTTAGTAGCCGCAACCAAAAACATTCAGTACTTC

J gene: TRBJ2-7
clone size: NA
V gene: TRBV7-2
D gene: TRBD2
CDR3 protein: CASSNQRGGFFEQYF
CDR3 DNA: TGTGCCAGCAGCAACCAGCGGGGGGGCTTTTTTGAGCAGTACTTC

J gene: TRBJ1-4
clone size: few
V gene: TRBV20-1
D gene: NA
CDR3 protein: CSARVTPGVEKLFF
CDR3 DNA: TGCAGTGCTAGAGTAACTCCGGGTGTTGAAAAACTGTTTTTT

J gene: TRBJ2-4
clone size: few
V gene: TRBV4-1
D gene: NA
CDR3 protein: CASSQYSDGISNIQYF
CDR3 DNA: TGCGCCAGCAGCCAATATTCCGACGGGATCTCAAACATTCAGTACTTC

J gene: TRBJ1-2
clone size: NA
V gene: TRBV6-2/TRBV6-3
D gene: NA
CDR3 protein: CASSPTTGYGYTF
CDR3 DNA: TGTGCCAGCAGCCCGACAACAGGGTATGGCTACACCTTC

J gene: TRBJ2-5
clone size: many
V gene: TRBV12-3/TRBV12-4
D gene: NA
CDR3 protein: CASSLFSITETQYF
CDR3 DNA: TGTGCCAGCAGTTTATTCAGTATTACAGAGACCCAGTACTTC

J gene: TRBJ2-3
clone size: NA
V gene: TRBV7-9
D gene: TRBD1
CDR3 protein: CASSPTGGYGDTQYF
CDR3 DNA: TGTGCCAGCAGCCCTACAGGGGGCTATGGAGATACGCAGTATTTT

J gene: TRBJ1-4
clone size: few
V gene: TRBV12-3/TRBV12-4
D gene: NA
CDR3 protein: CASSSPSGGEKLFF
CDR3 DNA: TGTGCCAGCAGTTCCCCATCGGGGGGAGAAAAACTGTTTTTT

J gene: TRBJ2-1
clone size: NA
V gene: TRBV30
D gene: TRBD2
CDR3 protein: CAWSASGRWASGNEQFF
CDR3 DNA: TGTGCCTGGAGTGCTAGCGGGAGGTGGGCGTCAGGCAATGAGCAGTTCTTC

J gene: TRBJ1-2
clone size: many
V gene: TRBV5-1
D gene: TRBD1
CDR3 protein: CASSLGGTGANYGYTF
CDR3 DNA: TGCGCCAGCAGCTTGGGAGGGACAGGGGCTAACTATGGCTACACCTTC

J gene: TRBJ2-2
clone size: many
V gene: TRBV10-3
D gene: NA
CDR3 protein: CAIPGGRGGELFF
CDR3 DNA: TGTGCCATCCCGGGCGGTAGAGGCGGGGAGCTGTTTTTT

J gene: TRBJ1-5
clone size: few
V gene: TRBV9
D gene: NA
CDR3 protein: CASSEGGPNQPQHF
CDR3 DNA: TGTGCCAGCAGCGAGGGGGGTCCAAATCAGCCCCAGCATTTT

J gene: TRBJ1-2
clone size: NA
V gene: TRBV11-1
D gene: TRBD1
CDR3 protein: CASSLERTGRYGYTF
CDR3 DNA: TGTGCCAGCAGCTTAGAGCGGACAGGACGCTATGGCTACACCTTC

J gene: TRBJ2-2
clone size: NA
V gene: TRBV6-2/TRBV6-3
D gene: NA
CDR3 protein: CASSIALDTGELFF
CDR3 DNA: TGTGCCAGCAGTATAGCGCTAGACACCGGGGAGCTGTTTTTT

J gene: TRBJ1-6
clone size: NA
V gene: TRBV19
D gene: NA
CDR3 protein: CASSPGRSILGSPLHF
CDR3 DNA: TGTGCCAGTAGTCCTGGGAGGTCAATTCTCGGTTCACCCCTCCACTTT

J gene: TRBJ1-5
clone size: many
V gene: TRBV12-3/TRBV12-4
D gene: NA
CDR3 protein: CASSSGIEQPQHF
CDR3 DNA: TGTGCCAGCAGTTCAGGCATCGAACAGCCCCAGCATTTT

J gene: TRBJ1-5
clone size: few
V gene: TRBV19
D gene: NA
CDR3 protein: CASGTRPSFGQPQHF
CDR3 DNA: TGTGCCAGTGGTACCCGCCCTAGCTTCGGCCAGCCCCAGCATTTT

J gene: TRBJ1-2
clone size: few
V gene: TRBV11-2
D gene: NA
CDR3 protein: CASSLVDLNYGYTF
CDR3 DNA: TGTGCCAGCAGCTTAGTGGACCTCAACTATGGCTACACCTTC

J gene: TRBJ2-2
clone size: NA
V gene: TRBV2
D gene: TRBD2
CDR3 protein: CASRPTSGTSGIVGELFF
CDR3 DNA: TGTGCCAGCAGGCCAACATCCGGGACTAGCGGGATTGTAGGGGAGCTGTTTTTT

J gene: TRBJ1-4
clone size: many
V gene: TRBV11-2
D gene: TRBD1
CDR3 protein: CASSQPGTGGLTNEKLFF
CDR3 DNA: TGTGCCAGCAGTCAGCCCGGGACAGGGGGTCTAACTAATGAAAAACTGTTTTTT

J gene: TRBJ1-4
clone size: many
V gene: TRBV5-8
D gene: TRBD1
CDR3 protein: CASSGHRDRNEKLFF
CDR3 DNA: TGTGCCAGCAGCGGACACCGGGACAGAAATGAAAAACTGTTTTTT

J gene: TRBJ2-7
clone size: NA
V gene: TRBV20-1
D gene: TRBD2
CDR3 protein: CSASGTSGYEQYF
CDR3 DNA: TGCAGTGCCTCCGGGACTAGCGGTTACGAGCAGTACTTC

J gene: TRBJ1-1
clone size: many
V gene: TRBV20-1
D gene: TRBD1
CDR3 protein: CSANSPGQGEAFF
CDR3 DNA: TGCAGTGCTAATTCGCCGGGACAGGGAGAAGCTTTCTTT

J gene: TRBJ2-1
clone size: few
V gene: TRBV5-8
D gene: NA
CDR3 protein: CASSPRRSSYNEQFF
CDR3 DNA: TGTGCCAGCAGCCCCCGGAGAAGCTCCTACAATGAGCAGTTCTTC

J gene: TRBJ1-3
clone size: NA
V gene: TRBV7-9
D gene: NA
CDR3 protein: CASSLTASFFTF
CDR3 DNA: TGTGCCAGCAGCTTAACGGCCAGCTTCTTTACTTTT

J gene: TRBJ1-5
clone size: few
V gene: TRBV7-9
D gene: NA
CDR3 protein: CASSKQGFGAQHF
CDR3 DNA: TGTGCCAGCAGCAAACAGGGTTTCGGGGCCCAGCATTTT

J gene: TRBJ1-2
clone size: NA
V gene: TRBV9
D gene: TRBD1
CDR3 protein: CASSVAPGGGYGYTF
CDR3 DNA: TGTGCCAGCAGCGTAGCCCCAGGGGGAGGCTATGGCTACACCTTC

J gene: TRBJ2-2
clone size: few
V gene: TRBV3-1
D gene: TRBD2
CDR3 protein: CASSQDFGLANTGELFF
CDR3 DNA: TGTGCCAGCAGCCAAGATTTCGGACTAGCAAACACCGGGGAGCTGTTTTTT

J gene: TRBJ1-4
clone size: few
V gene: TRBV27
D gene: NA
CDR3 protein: CASSTTGGIEKLFF
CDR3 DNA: TGTGCCAGCAGTACCACGGGGGGGATTGAAAAACTGTTTTTT

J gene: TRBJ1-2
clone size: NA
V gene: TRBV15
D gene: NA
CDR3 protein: CATSRVINYGYTF
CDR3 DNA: TGTGCCACCAGCAGAGTTATAAACTATGGCTACACCTTC

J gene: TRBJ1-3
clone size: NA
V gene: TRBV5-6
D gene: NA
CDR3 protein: CASSPGAGSGNTIYF
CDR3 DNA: TGTGCCAGCAGCCCCGGGGCAGGCTCTGGAAACACCATATATTTT

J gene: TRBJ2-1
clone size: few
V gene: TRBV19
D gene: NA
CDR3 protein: CASSPSGLVNEQFF
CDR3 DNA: TGTGCCAGTAGTCCCTCGGGGTTGGTCAATGAGCAGTTCTTC

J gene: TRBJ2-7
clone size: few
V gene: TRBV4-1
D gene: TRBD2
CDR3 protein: CASSQRGLAGGRNYEQYF
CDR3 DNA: TGCGCCAGCAGCCAACGGGGACTAGCGGGAGGGAGGAACTACGAGCAGTACTTC

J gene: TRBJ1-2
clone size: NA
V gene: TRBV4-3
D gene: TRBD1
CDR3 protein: CASSQDWDRASYGYTF
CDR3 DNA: TGCGCCAGCAGCCAAGATTGGGACAGGGCTTCGTACGGCTACACCTTC

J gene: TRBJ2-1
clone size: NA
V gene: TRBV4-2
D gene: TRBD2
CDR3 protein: CASSQDSPAGLAGVSFFNEQFF
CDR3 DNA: TGTGCCAGCAGCCAAGATAGCCCCGCGGGACTAGCGGGAGTAAGCTTCTTCAATGAGCAGTTCTTC

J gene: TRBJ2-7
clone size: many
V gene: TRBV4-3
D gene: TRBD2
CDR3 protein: CASSQGVAGYEEQYF
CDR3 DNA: TGCGCCAGCAGCCAAGGCGTAGCGGGATATGAAGAGCAGTACTTC

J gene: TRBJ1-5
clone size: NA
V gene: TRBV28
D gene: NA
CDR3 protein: CASSLTRIKKWMNSNQPQHF
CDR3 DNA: TGTGCCAGCAGCCTAACAAGGATAAAAAAATGGATGAATAGCAATCAGCCCCAGCATTTT

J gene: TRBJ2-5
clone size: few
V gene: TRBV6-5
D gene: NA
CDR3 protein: CASSYSGGARETQYF
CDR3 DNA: TGTGCCAGCAGTTACAGTGGAGGGGCCCGAGAGACCCAGTACTTC

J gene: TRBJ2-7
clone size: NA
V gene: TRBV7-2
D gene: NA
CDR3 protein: CASGGGGPPYEQYF
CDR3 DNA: TGTGCCAGTGGCGGCGGGGGCCCGCCGTATGAGCAGTACTTC

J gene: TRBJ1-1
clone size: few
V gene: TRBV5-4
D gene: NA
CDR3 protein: CASSLPRTENTEAFF
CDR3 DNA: TGTGCCAGCAGCTTACCGAGGACGGAGAACACTGAAGCTTTCTTT

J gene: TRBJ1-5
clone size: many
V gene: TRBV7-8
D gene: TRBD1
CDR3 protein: CASGTGGANQPQHF
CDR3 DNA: TGTGCCAGCGGAACAGGGGGGGCTAATCAGCCCCAGCATTTT

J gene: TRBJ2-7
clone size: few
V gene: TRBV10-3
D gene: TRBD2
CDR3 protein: CAISDSGLDYEQYF
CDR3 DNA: TGTGCCATCAGTGATTCGGGACTAGACTACGAGCAGTACTTC

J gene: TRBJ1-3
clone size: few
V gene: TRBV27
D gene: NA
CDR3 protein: CASSFTAGNTIYF
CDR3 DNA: TGTGCCAGCAGTTTTACGGCCGGAAACACCATATATTTT

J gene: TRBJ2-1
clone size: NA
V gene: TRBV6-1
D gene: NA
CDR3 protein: CASSPNLLIGSYNEQFF
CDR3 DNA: TGTGCCAGCAGCCCAAACCTCCTAATCGGCTCCTACAATGAGCAGTTCTTC

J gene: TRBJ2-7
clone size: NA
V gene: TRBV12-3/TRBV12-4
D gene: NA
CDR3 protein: CASSTDSYSYEQYF
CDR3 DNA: TGTGCCAGCAGCACCGACTCTTACTCCTACGAGCAGTACTTC

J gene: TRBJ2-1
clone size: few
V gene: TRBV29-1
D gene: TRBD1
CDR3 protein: CSVATTGGIYNEQFF
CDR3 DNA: TGCAGCGTGGCGACTACAGGGGGGATATACAATGAGCAGTTCTTC

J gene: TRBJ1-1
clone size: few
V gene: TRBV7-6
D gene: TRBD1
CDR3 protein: CASSLETGTEAFF
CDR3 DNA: TGTGCCAGCAGCTTAGAGACAGGGACCGAAGCTTTCTTT

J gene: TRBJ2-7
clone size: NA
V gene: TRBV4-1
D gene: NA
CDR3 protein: CASSQDVGRGSYEQYF
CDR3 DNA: TGCGCCAGCAGCCAAGATGTGGGCAGGGGCTCCTACGAGCAGTACTTC

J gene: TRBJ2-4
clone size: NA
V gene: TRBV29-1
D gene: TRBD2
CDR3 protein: CSVGLGRIQYF
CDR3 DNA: TGCAGCGTAGGACTAGGACGCATTCAGTACTTC

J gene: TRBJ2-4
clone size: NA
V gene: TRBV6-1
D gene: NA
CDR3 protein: CASSTGVGRGNIQYF
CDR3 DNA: TGTGCCAGCAGCACCGGGGTGGGACGGGGAAACATTCAGTACTTC

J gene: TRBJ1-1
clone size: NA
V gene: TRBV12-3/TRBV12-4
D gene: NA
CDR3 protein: CASSPVVPGTEAFF
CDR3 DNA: TGTGCCAGCAGTCCTGTAGTCCCGGGGACTGAAGCTTTCTTT

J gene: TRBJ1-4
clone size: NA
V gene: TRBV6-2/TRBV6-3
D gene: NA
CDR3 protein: CASRRWATNEKLFF
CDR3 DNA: TGTGCCAGCCGAAGATGGGCAACTAATGAAAAACTGTTTTTT